This T cell receptor beta chain derives from a study of blood T cells in healthy people across ages (dated by TCRdb to the mid-2010s). For the wider study: In model experiments, roughly one uniquely barcoded TCR beta cDNA molecule per two T cells was captured by template switching. To avoid experimental bias, donors of different ages were spread randomly across the sequencing lanes. Four age groups were formed from the donors: young (average approximately 15 years), middle-aged (approximately 40), aged (62) and long-lived (less than 85). The study measured age-related changes in TCR beta repertoire diversity using deep sequencing normalized with unique cDNA molecular identifiers. Two additional independent replicas of 1 million unique cDNA reads from the same blood draw were analyzed for two donors (one aged 18 to 30 and one aged 80 or older).

Library preparation employed 5' RACE. TCRdb lists the instrument as Illumina HiSeq 2500. The second PCR ran for about 6 to 11 cycles and used a J-beta primer mix along with a sample-barcoded 5' primer. Each TCR beta cDNA molecule received a unique molecular identifier from a template-switch 5' adaptor carrying 12 random nucleotides. Each sample yielded at least 3 million CDR3-containing paired-end reads. First-strand cDNA was synthesized from all RNA with the Mint cDNA synthesis kit, primed by a TRBC-specific oligonucleotide. All cDNA was treated with uracil-DNA glycosylase and then went through a first 18-cycle PCR with the universal primers M1SS and BC2_uni_R. In the authors' own workflow: For normalization, 1 million high-quality reads, each with a distinct molecular identifier, were randomly selected from each sample. Reads sharing molecular identifiers were discarded rather than binned into consensus sequences. MiTCR, with a Q25 quality threshold and the strictest error-elimination algorithm, was used for CDR3 identification, clonotype clustering and error correction. A nonparametric unseen species model using Euler transformation provided a lower-bound estimate of total TCR beta diversity. TCRdb applied fastp at Q25 and MiXCR to the public reads, then kept only in-frame beta chains. Rows with one shared CDR3 protein collapse into an entry with the most common genes and DNA. The V and J calls were not made by the authors but by TCRdb's processing. This sample gives 1 million or so distinct CDR3 sequences in total; more than 35% of them show up just once. The ten largest account for approximately 17% of the sample.

Regarding this clonotype: Its antigen remains undetermined. One base away there is no much larger clone; base qualities are not given.

Beyond this particular receptor, the publication reports: The long-lived group showed more naive CD4+ T cells, fewer expanded clones and increased TCR diversity than the aged group, suggesting age selection. Observed TCR beta diversity per million T cells fell roughly linearly with age, and a significant reduction was already apparent by age about 43. Since profiling was done on bulk unsorted PBMCs, naive and antigen-experienced compartments could not be conclusively compared. Estimates of total diversity based on one million sequenced T cells were considered lower bounds and underestimates. Donor CMV infection status was unknown, potentially confounding age-related changes in expanded clonotypes. The percentage of naive T cells measured by flow cytometry correlated strongly with observed TCR beta diversity.

Systemically healthy Caucasian individuals from Russia, 35 to 50 in total and aged about 6 to 95 years, were included as donors. About 10 milliliters of peripheral blood were drawn from each donor into EDTA-treated Vacutainer tubes. Ficoll-Paque density-gradient centrifugation was used to isolate PBMCs, with at least 6.5 million per sample. Trizol reagent was used to extract total RNA from the PBMCs, yielding at least 5 micrograms per sample. Naive CD45RAhigh/CD27high T cell percentages were measured by flow cytometry on a PBMC aliquot from every donor. The CDR3 runs 16 residues from the cysteine to the phenylalanine. CDR3 DNA only is kept here, 48 bases in frame from base 1. Deletion took 0 bases off V and 2 bases off J, with a span of 11 bases between the germline ends. CDR1 SEHNR and CDR2 FQNEAQ are derived from the germline V gene (reference sequence).

Material: blood. Here the chain combines TRBV7-9 and TRBJ1-5, with no D gene named confidently. The TCR originated in a woman aged 55-70 years in good health. The DNA reads TGTGCCAGCAGCTTAGCAATTGGGGTGGGCAATCAGCCCCAGCATTTT. This translates into CASSLAIGVGNQPQHF.